The 9 T cell receptor beta chains listed next were all sequenced from one sample in a study of T cells in Graves' hyperthyroidism and ophthalmopathy. Regions amplified from RNA transcripts were the TCR beta CDR3 regions. First-round RT-PCR of the TCR CDR3 relied on the HTBI primer set. In TCRdb, the multiplex PCR reads were re-called with MiXCR into one record per CDR3 protein. The sample carries about 740,000 distinct CDR3 sequences, around 15% recorded once. What was sequenced was blood. The receptors here all came from a woman aged 18-35 years with Graves' hyperthyroidism.

This clonotype has at least ten counts. The chain carries TRBV7-9 and TRBJ2-1; unclear D gene. The CDR3 contains 14 residues. Germline lookup yields CDR1 SEHNR and CDR2 FQNEAQ (reference sequence). Trimming cost V 1 base and J 4 bases, with 8 bases left between them. CDR3 sequence: CASSLGQAYNEQFF. The CDR3 DNA is TGTGCCAGCAGCTTAGGGCAGGCTTACAATGAGCAGTTCTTC.

This clonotype was observed at least ten times. The rearrangement uses TRBV27 and TRBJ2-5; D uncertain. The CDR3 totals 15 residues. Germline V gene data show CDR1 as MNHEY and CDR2 as SMNVEV (reference sequence). The V and J ends lost 5 bases and 5 bases respectively, with 18 bases between them. CDR3 residues: CASSHRPQSRETQYF. The CDR3 region has the DNA TGTGCCAGCAGTCATCGCCCACAATCAAGGGAGACCCAGTACTTC.

This clonotype was found many times. This chain connects TRBV20-1 to TRBJ2-1; D gene unclear. Looked up from germline, CDR1 is DFQATT and CDR2 is SNEGSKA (reference sequence). The CDR3 has 14 amino acids. Trimming cost V 1 base and J 5 bases, with 12 bases left between them. The CDR3 DNA reads as TGCAGTGCTAGAGTCCCCTTTCCCAACAATGAGCAGTTCTTC. Encoded protein: CSARVPFPNNEQFF.

This clonotype was observed many times. The V gene is TRBV7-2, the J gene TRBJ2-1, with 7 bases that match TRBD1. With V trimmed by 5 bases and J by 4 bases, 8 bases remained unmatched. Germline values: CDR1 SGHTA, CDR2 FQGNSA. The CDR3 extends over 15 amino acids. CDR3 in DNA: TGTGCCAGCAGCAGCATGAACAGGGGTTACAATGAGCAGTTCTTC. This sequence encodes CASSSMNRGYNEQFF. The whole variable domain, filled in from reference TRBV7-2 and TRBJ2-1, reads GAGVSQSPSNKVTEKGKDVELRCDPISGHTALYWYRQSLGQGLEFLIYFQGNSAPDKSGLPSDRFSAERTGGSVSTLTIQRTQQEDSAVYLCASSSMNRGYNEQFFGPGTRLTVL.

This clonotype was recorded a few times. The chain recombines TRBV7-2 with TRBJ2-7; D not resolved. There are 14 residues in the CDR3. V was trimmed by 0 bases and J by 3 bases, leaving 9 bases between them. Looked up from germline, CDR1 is SGHTA and CDR2 is FQGNSA. CDR3 DNA sequence: TGTGCCAGCAGCTTAGCTGGCAGGTACTACGAGCAGTACTTC. Translation gives CASSLAGRYYEQYF.

The sample holds many counts of this clonotype. The gene calls are TRBV7-8 and TRBJ2-5, with D unclear. The CDR3 sequence is 13 residues long. Trimming took off 2 bases at V and 5 bases at J, with 9 bases between the two ends. Germline CDR1 SGHVS, CDR2 FQNEAQ. The CDR3 DNA is TGTGCCAGCAGCTTAAATTGGCGGGAGACCCAGTACTTC. Its protein product is CASSLNWRETQYF. The variable domain in full, completed from reference TRBV7-8 and TRBJ2-5, reads GAGVSQSPRYKVAKRGQDVALRCDPISGHVSLFWYQQALGQGPEFLTYFQNEAQLDKSGLPSDRFFAERPEGSVSTLKIQRTQQEDSAVYLCASSLNWRETQYFGPGTRLLVL.

CDR3 protein: CASSFTPGLHPNEQFF. DNA for the CDR3: TGTGCCAGCAGTTTTACTCCGGGACTACATCCGAATGAGCAGTTCTTC. This chain connects TRBV6-2 or TRBV6-3 to TRBJ2-1; the match to TRBD2 covers 7 bases. The CDR3 runs 16 residues. After removal of 4 bases from V and 7 bases from J, the junction contained 13 bases not matched to a gene. Germline loops: CDR1 MNHEY, CDR2 SVGEGT.

This clonotype was picked up many times. The rearrangement joins TRBV20-1 to TRBJ1-1; perhaps TRBD1 as D (6 bases). The CDR3 is made up of 18 amino acids. CDR1 is DFQATT and CDR2 is SNEGSKA in the germline V gene (reference sequence). The CDR3, as DNA: TGCAGCGAATCAAACTTAAGGCCCCAGGGGTTCATGAACACTGAAGCTTTCTTT. This gives the protein CSESNLRPQGFMNTEAFF.

This clonotype has ten or more counts. The chain has TRBV6-2 or TRBV6-3 and TRBJ2-6; D gene unclear. Germline V lookup: CDR1 MNHEY, CDR2 SVGEGT. CDR3 length equals 15 residues. The V gene lost 5 bases and the J gene lost 0 bases, with 8 bases spanning the gap. The CDR3 DNA follows: TGTGCCAGCAGTAGATCATACTCTGGGGCCAACGTCCTGACTTTC. Its translation: CASSRSYSGANVLTF.